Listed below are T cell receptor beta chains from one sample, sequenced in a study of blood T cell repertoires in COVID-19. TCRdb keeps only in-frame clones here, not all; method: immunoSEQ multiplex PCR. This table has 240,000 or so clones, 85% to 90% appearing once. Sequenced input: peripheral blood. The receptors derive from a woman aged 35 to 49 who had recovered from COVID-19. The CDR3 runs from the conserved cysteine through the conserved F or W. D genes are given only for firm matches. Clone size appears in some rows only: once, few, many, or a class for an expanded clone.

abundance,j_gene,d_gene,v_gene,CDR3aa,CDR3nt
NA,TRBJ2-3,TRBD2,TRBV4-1,CASSFRGLAGPSTDTQYF,TGCGCCAGCAGCTTCAGGGGACTAGCGGGCCCTAGCACAGATACGCAGTATTTT
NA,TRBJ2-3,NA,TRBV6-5,CASRPTWFVVEGQYF,TGTGCCAGCAGACCCACATGGTTCGTGGTCGAGGGGCAGTATTTT
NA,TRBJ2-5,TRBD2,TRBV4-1,CASRNGGTSYQETQYF,TGCGCCAGCAGGAACGGGGGGACGTCGTACCAAGAGACCCAGTACTTC
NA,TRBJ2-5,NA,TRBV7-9,CASSLAVGAQETQYF,TGTGCCAGCAGCTTAGCTGTGGGGGCCCAAGAGACCCAGTACTTC
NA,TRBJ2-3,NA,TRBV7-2,CASSRPGTKITDTQYF,TGTGCCAGCAGCCGCCCCGGGACAAAAATCACAGATACGCAGTATTTT
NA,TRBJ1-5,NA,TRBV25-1,CASSESLGGNQPQHF,TGTGCCAGCAGTGAATCCCTCGGTGGCAATCAGCCCCAGCATTTT
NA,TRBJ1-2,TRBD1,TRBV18,CASRGHNRGTTF,TGTGCCAGCCGGGGGCACAACAGGGGCACCACCTTC
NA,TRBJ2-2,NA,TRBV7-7,CASSFGAGNTGELFF,TGTGCTAGCAGCTTTGGAGCGGGGAACACCGGGGAGCTGTTTTTT
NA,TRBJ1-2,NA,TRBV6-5,CASSYRGDSGKGYTF,TGTGCCAGCAGTTACCGGGGGGATAGCGGGAAAGGCTACACCTTC
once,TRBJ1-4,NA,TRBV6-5,CASSYSRGHGEKLFF,TGTGCCAGCAGTTACTCGCGGGGGCACGGTGAAAAACTGTTTTTT
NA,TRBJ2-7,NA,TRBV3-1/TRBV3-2,CASSPPWGPFEQYF,TGTGCCAGCAGCCCGCCCTGGGGGCCTTTCGAGCAGTACTTC
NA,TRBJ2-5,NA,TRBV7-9,CASSSPPAGRQQETQYF,TGTGCCAGCAGCTCCCCCCCGGCAGGGCGGCAACAAGAGACCCAGTACTTC
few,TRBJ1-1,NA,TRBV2,CASSEWAGVGTEAFF,TGTGCCAGCAGTGAATGGGCGGGTGTTGGCACTGAAGCTTTCTTT
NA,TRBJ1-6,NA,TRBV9,CASTSGQGNSPLHF,TGTGCCAGCACCTCGGGACAAGGGAATTCACCCCTCCACTTT
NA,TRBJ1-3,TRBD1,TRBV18,CASSPLDRGRKEVNTIYF,TGTGCCAGCTCACCATTGGACAGGGGGCGTAAAGAAGTAAACACCATATATTTT
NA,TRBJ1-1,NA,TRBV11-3,CASRHGGTEAFF,TGTGCCAGCAGACACGGGGGCACTGAAGCTTTCTTT
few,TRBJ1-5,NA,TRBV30,CASRGAFGQPQHF,TGTGCCTCGAGGGGGGCCTTCGGTCAGCCCCAGCATTTT
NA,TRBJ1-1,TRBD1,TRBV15,CATRNGQGGNTEAFF,TGTGCCACCAGGAACGGACAGGGCGGGAACACTGAAGCTTTCTTT
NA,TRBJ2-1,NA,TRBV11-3,CASSPGGASSYNEQFF,TGTGCCAGCAGCCCTGGGGGGGCAAGCTCCTACAATGAGCAGTTCTTC
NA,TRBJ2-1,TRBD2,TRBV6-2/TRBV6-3,CASSYPLWASGSFVGNEQFF,TGTGCCAGCAGTTACCCACTCTGGGCTAGCGGGAGTTTTGTGGGTAATGAGCAGTTCTTC
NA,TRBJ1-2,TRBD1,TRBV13,CASSPQRDRAYYGYTF,TGTGCCAGCAGCCCCCAGCGGGACAGGGCTTACTATGGCTACACCTTC
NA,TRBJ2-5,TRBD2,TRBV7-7,CASSPGLAGAVETQYF,TGTGCCAGCAGCCCCGGACTAGCGGGAGCAGTTGAGACCCAGTACTTC
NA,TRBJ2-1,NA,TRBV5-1,CASSPRVDEQFF,TGCGCCAGCAGCCCCCGAGTCGATGAGCAGTTCTTC
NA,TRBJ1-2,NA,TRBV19,CASSIGGGPYGYTF,TGTGCCAGTAGTATTGGGGGCGGGCCCTATGGCTACACCTTC
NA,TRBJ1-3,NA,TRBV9,CASSVSEYRGGNTIYF,TGTGCCAGCAGCGTATCCGAATACCGCGGTGGAAACACCATATATTTT
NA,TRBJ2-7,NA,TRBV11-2,CASSQRGPRAYEQYF,TGTGCCAGCAGCCAAAGGGGCCCCCGTGCCTACGAGCAGTACTTC
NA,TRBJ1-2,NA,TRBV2,CASRGAGGYGYTF,TGTGCCAGCAGGGGGGCAGGCGGCTATGGCTACACCTTC
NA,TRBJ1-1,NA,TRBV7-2,CASSQTRGTEAFF,TGTGCCAGCAGCCAGACCCGGGGCACTGAAGCTTTCTTT
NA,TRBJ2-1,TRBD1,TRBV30,CAWDRGQGAGNEQFF,TGTGCCTGGGACAGGGGACAGGGGGCAGGCAATGAGCAGTTCTTC
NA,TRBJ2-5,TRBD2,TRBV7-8,CASSLYPSGTRSMETQYF,TGTGCCAGCAGCTTATACCCCTCAGGGACTAGGTCTATGGAGACCCAGTACTTC
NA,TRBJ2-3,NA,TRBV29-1,CSVVLGADTQYF,TGCAGCGTTGTGCTAGGGGCGGATACGCAGTATTTT
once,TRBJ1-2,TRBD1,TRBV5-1,CASSLGQGYGRGYGYTF,TGCGCCAGCAGCTTGGGACAGGGGTACGGGCGTGGCTATGGCTACACCTTC
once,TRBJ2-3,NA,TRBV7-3,CASSQGEGTQYF,TGTGCCAGCAGCCAAGGGGAAGGGACGCAGTATTTT
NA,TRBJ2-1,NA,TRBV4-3,CASSQEGRGYNEQFF,TGCGCCAGCAGCCAAGAGGGGAGGGGGTACAATGAGCAGTTCTTC
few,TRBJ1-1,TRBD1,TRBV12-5,CASGFPRGLNTEAFF,TGTGCTAGTGGTTTCCCGAGGGGGCTGAACACTGAAGCTTTCTTT
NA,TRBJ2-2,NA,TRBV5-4,CASSLGGAGELFF,TGTGCCAGCAGCTTGGGCGGTGCCGGGGAGCTGTTTTTT
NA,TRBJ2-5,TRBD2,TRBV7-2,CASSLWGELAGAVWTQYF,TGTGCCAGCAGCCTTTGGGGTGAACTAGCGGGAGCCGTGTGGACCCAGTACTTC
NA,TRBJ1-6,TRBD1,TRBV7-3,CASSQQGQGENSPLHF,TGTGCCAGCAGCCAGCAGGGACAGGGCGAGAATTCACCCCTCCACTTT
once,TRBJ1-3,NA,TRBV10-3,CAISEGQSSGNTIYF,TGTGCCATCAGTGAGGGGCAGAGCTCTGGAAACACCATATATTTT
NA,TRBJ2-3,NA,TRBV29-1,CSVGRGAGSRTDTQYF,TGCAGCGTTGGGCGCGGGGCGGGATCTCGCACAGATACGCAGTATTTT
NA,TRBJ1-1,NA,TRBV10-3,CAITGSENTEAFF,TGTGCCATCACTGGCAGCGAGAACACTGAAGCTTTCTTT
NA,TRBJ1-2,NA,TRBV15,CATSRATQGYTF,TGTGCCACCAGCAGGGCGACTCAGGGCTACACCTTC
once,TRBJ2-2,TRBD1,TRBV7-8,CASSFGWDRSTGELFF,TGTGCCAGCAGCTTCGGATGGGACAGGTCCACCGGGGAGCTGTTTTTT
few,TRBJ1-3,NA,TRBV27,CASSLSGYSSGNTIYF,TGTGCCAGCAGTTTATCGGGCTACTCCTCTGGAAACACCATATATTTT
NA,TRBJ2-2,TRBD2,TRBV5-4,CASSSPGTSSGELFF,TGTGCCAGCAGCTCCCCCGGGACTAGCTCCGGGGAGCTGTTTTTT
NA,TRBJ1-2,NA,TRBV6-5,CASSYLGVGLNYGYTF,TGTGCCAGCAGTTACCTCGGGGTAGGGCTTAACTATGGCTACACCTTC
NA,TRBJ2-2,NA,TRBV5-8,CASSLGAGPNTGELFF,TGTGCCAGCAGCTTGGGGGCGGGACCAAACACCGGGGAGCTGTTTTTT
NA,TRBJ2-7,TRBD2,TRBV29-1,CSVEGTSGSSHEQYF,TGCAGCGTTGAAGGGACTAGCGGGAGTTCCCACGAGCAGTACTTC
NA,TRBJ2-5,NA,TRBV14,CASSQDWDSQETQYF,TGTGCCAGCAGCCAAGATTGGGACTCACAAGAGACCCAGTACTTC
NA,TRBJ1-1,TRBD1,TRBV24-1,CATSSAGQGAPEAFF,TGTGCCACCAGTTCCGCGGGACAGGGGGCCCCTGAAGCTTTCTTT
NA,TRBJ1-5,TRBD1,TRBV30,CAWSSGGDQPQHF,TGTGCCTGGAGTTCAGGGGGCGATCAGCCCCAGCATTTT